Following are 22 T cell receptor beta chains from one sample sequenced in a study of neurological immune-mediated disorders. A single record per CDR3 protein comes from TCRdb applying MiXCR to the 5' RACE reads. The table records roughly 30,000 distinct CDR3 sequences, around a quarter of them present only once. Sequencing input: CD4+ T cells from blood. Source of these receptors: a middle-aged man with HTLV-1-associated myelopathy (HAM/TSP).

Many counts were recorded for this clonotype. The chain is built from TRBV29-1 and TRBJ1-5; D unresolved. The CDR3 consists of 13 residues. Per germline, CDR1 SQVTM and CDR2 ANQGSEA. The ends were cut back, 6 bases at V and 7 bases at J, with 16 bases in the middle. This CDR3 is CSVAGLSGQPQHF. In DNA form, the CDR3 reads TGCAGCGTCGCCGGGTTGAGCGGACAGCCCCAGCATTTT. The full variable domain, its missing parts supplied by reference TRBV29-1 and TRBJ1-5, is SAVISQKPSRDICQRGTSLTIQCQVDSQVTMMFWYRQQPGQSLTLIATANQGSEATYESGFVIDKFPISRPNLTFSTLTVSNMSPEDSSIYLCSVAGLSGQPQHFGDGTRLSIL.

In its sample, this clonotype was seen many times. This chain uses TRBV19 with TRBJ2-1, with 7 bases fitting TRBD1. The CDR3 totals 14 residues. The germline CDR1 and CDR2 sequences are LNHDA and SQIVND (reference sequence). Trimming took 5 bases from V and 7 from J; bases not matched to a gene: 8. CDR3 nucleotides: TGTGCCAGTAGTCAACCAGGGGGTTTGAATGAGCAGTTCTTC. This encodes CASSQPGGLNEQFF.

At least ten counts were recorded for this clonotype. The V call is TRBV7-3, the J call TRBJ2-1, with D perhaps TRBD2 (5 bases). Deletions cut 1 base from V and 6 bases from J, with 19 bases between. Germline loops: CDR1 SGHTA, CDR2 FQGTGA. The CDR3 extends over 17 amino acids. In DNA, the CDR3 is TGTGCCAGCAGCTTAAGATCCGGACTGGAGATTTCCAATGAGCAGTTCTTC. As protein: CASSLRSGLEISNEQFF.

This chain uses TRBV12-3 or TRBV12-4 with TRBJ2-4; 7 bases align to TRBD1. This CDR3 region has 14 residues. V dropped 5 bases and J dropped 1; count of bases not matched to a gene: 2. DNA for the CDR3: TGTGCCAGCAGTACAGGGGTGGCCAAAAACATTCAGTACTTC. The encoded protein is CASSTGVAKNIQYF.

The chain employs TRBV7-9 and TRBJ1-2; D is undetermined. Trimming pared 5 bases from V and 6 bases from J, leaving 13 bases between. Germline CDR1 reads SEHNR; CDR2 reads FQNEAQ (reference sequence). This CDR3 is 13 amino acids long. The CDR3 is CASSARVGDGYTF. The CDR3 region has the DNA TGTGCCAGCAGCGCCCGGGTGGGCGATGGCTACACCTTC.

Ten or more counts support this clonotype. The chain is built from TRBV12-3 or TRBV12-4 and TRBJ2-7; D not resolved. V was cut by 8 bases and J by 5 bases, with 10 bases left in between. The CDR3 loop spans 11 amino acids. Written as DNA, the CDR3 is TGTGCCAGCGCGTTCCGGGACGAGCAGTACTTC. Translated, it gives CASAFRDEQYF.

This sequence joins TRBV20-1 and TRBJ1-2, with 8 positions matching TRBD1. CDR3 length: 12 residues. Trimming at V came to 5 bases and at J to 5 bases, leaving 4 bases not matched to a gene. CDR1 and CDR2 from the germline V gene are DFQATT and SNEGSKA (reference sequence). CDR3 nucleotides: TGCAGTGCTCAACAGGGGGATTATGGCTACACCTTC. It is translated as CSAQQGDYGYTF.

This clonotype was counted at least ten times. This chain links TRBV7-2 with TRBJ1-5; D uncertain. The CDR3 spans 15 residues. V was shortened by 2 bases and J by 0 bases, with 8 bases between the two germline ends. Looked up from germline, CDR1 is SGHTA and CDR2 is FQGNSA. The CDR3 coding sequence is TGTGCCAGCAGCTTATCGCCATATAGCAATCAGCCCCAGCATTTT. The encoded protein is CASSLSPYSNQPQHF.

This clonotype was recorded at least ten times. The chain employs TRBV20-1 and TRBJ1-5, with D tentatively TRBD1 (6 bases). The V end was cut by 6 bases, the J end by 6 bases, with 18 bases between. The CDR3 runs 14 residues. Germline V gene sequence: CDR1 DFQATT, CDR2 SNEGSKA (reference sequence). CDR3 sequence reads: CSAGFRGAGQPQHF. In nucleotides, the CDR3 is TGCAGTGCGGGTTTCAGGGGAGCGGGTCAGCCCCAGCATTTT.

This clonotype occurred many times. The genes are TRBV11-1 and TRBJ2-1, with a possible D match to TRBD2 (6 bases). Trimming cost V 1 base and J 7 bases, with 17 bases left between them. Per the germline V gene, CDR1 is SGHAT and CDR2 is FQDESV (reference sequence). The CDR3 totals 16 residues. CDR3 amino acids: CASSLGLAWSRNEQFF. CDR3 in DNA: TGTGCCAGCAGCTTAGGTCTAGCGTGGTCTCGGAATGAGCAGTTCTTC.

This clonotype showed up many times. The chain uses TRBV12-3 or TRBV12-4 and TRBJ1-5; a weak D match, TRBD1 (6 bases). The CDR3 consists of 15 residues. Trimming stripped 7 bases from V and 3 bases from J, with 16 bases between. The CDR3 reads CASKSGTSNNQPQHF. The CDR3 DNA reads TGTGCCAGCAAATCCGGGACAAGTAACAATCAGCCCCAGCATTTT.

This clonotype was seen at least ten times. The V and J genes are TRBV20-1 and TRBJ2-3; D possibly uses TRBD1 or TRBD2 (6 bases each). V lost 8 bases and J lost 8, with 23 bases in between. Germline loops: CDR1 DFQATT, CDR2 SNEGSKA (reference sequence). CDR3 length: 14 amino acids. DNA of the CDR3: TGCAGTCATCTTCGGGGGCGTAGTGGGGGTACGCAGTATTTT. Translating it yields CSHLRGRSGGTQYF.

This clonotype was found many times. V usage is TRBV7-9 and J usage is TRBJ1-5; 9 bases are a match to TRBD1. V dropped 5 bases and J dropped 3; count of bases not matched to a gene: 11. CDR1 is SEHNR, CDR2 FQNEAQ, per germline (reference sequence). This CDR3 has 17 residues. CDR3 nucleotide sequence: TGTGCCAGCAGCCTTAAAGGGACAGGGAGGCACAATCAGCCCCAGCATTTT. This gives the protein CASSLKGTGRHNQPQHF.

This clonotype turned up a few times. V usage is TRBV5-1 and J usage is TRBJ2-2, with D possibly TRBD1 on 5 matching bases. Trimming removed 1 base from V and 4 bases from J, with 11 bases in between. Germline V gives CDR1 SGHRS, CDR2 YFSETQ. The CDR3 loop spans 15 amino acids. The DNA for the CDR3 is TGCGCCAGCAGCTTGAATAGGGGTGCCACCGGGGAGCTGTTTTTT. Its protein is CASSLNRGATGELFF.

The V call is TRBV20-1, the J call TRBJ1-1; no reliable D call. The germline CDR1 and CDR2 sequences are DFQATT and SNEGSKA (reference sequence). The CDR3 spans 15 residues. Trimming shortened V by 3 bases and J by 2 bases, and 16 bases separated the two germline ends. CDR3 loop: CSARSPRTANTEAFF. The CDR3 region has the DNA TGCAGTGCTAGGTCCCCAAGGACGGCTAACACTGAAGCTTTCTTT.

Ten or more counts support this clonotype. The chain combines TRBV5-1 with TRBJ2-7; D is perhaps TRBD1 or TRBD2 (7 bases each). The CDR3 is 14 residues long. Trimming left V 1 base short and J 6 bases short, with 14 bases between. The V gene's germline CDR1 is SGHRS and CDR2 YFSETQ. The CDR3 is CASSLPSGGGEQYF. Written as DNA, the CDR3 is TGCGCCAGCAGCTTGCCCTCAGGGGGGGGCGAGCAGTACTTC.

The sample holds many counts of this clonotype. The rearrangement joins TRBV29-1 to TRBJ1-1; the match to TRBD1 covers 8 bases. There are 12 residues in the CDR3. In germline, CDR1 is SQVTM, CDR2 ANQGSEA. The V and J ends lost 7 bases and 4 bases, in that order; junction bases with no gene match: 5. CDR3 bases: TGCAGCGGGAATGGACAGGGCACTGAAGCTTTCTTT. Its protein is CSGNGQGTEAFF.

This chain connects TRBV6-5 to TRBJ1-2; D is perhaps TRBD1 (6 bases). The CDR3 is 13 residues long. Trimming pared 7 bases from V and 5 bases from J, leaving 14 bases between. Per germline, CDR1 MNHEY and CDR2 SVGAGI. The CDR3 sequence is CASKGGRLYGYTF. The CDR3 DNA reads TGTGCCAGCAAAGGGGGGCGGCTGTATGGCTACACCTTC.

With respect to this clonotype: A junction end diverges from the germline sequence, so it may reflect a read error. The chain is built from TRBV7-2 and TRBJ1-2, with 8 nucleotides matching TRBD1. This CDR3 is built from 15 residues. CDR1 and CDR2 from the germline V gene are SGHTA and FQGNSA. The DNA for the CDR3 is TGTTCCAGCAGCAAGGGACAGGCTTTTAGTATAGGCTACACCTTC. This codes for CSSSKGQAFSIGYTF.

The V gene is TRBV15, the J gene TRBJ1-1; D remains unclear. The CDR3 covers 15 residues. Trimming removed 0 bases at V and 0 bases at J, with 8 bases between. Germline assignment: CDR1 LNHNV and CDR2 YYDKDF (reference sequence). CDR3 sequence (DNA): TGTGCCACCAGCAGAGATCCGACTATGAACACTGAAGCTTTCTTT. Amino acid sequence: CATSRDPTMNTEAFF. Filled out from reference TRBV15 and TRBJ1-1, the complete variable domain reads DAMVIQNPRYQVTQFGKPVTLSCSQTLNHNVMYWYQQKSSQAPKLLFHYYDKDFNNEADTPDNFQSRRPNTSFCFLDIRSPGLGDTAMYLCATSRDPTMNTEAFFGQGTRLTVV.

This clonotype was picked up many times. The chain joins TRBV3-1 to TRBJ1-2; 9 bases agree with TRBD1. V dropped 2 bases and J dropped 2; count of bases not matched to a gene: 3. The CDR3 contains 15 residues. The germline V gene encodes CDR1 LGHDT and CDR2 YNNKEL (reference sequence). CDR3 DNA: TGTGCCAGCAGCCAACCCGGACAGGGGAACTATGGCTACACCTTC. Its protein is CASSQPGQGNYGYTF.

This clonotype was counted ten times or more. This sequence joins TRBV7-9 and TRBJ2-1, with 14 bases aligning to TRBD2. Looked up from germline, CDR1 is SEHNR and CDR2 is FQNEAQ (reference sequence). Trimming cost V 5 bases and J 8 bases; bases outside gene matches: 5. The CDR3 covers 15 residues. The CDR3 is CASSPGTSGSDEQFF. The CDR3 coding sequence is TGTGCCAGCAGCCCCGGGACTAGCGGGAGCGATGAGCAGTTCTTC.